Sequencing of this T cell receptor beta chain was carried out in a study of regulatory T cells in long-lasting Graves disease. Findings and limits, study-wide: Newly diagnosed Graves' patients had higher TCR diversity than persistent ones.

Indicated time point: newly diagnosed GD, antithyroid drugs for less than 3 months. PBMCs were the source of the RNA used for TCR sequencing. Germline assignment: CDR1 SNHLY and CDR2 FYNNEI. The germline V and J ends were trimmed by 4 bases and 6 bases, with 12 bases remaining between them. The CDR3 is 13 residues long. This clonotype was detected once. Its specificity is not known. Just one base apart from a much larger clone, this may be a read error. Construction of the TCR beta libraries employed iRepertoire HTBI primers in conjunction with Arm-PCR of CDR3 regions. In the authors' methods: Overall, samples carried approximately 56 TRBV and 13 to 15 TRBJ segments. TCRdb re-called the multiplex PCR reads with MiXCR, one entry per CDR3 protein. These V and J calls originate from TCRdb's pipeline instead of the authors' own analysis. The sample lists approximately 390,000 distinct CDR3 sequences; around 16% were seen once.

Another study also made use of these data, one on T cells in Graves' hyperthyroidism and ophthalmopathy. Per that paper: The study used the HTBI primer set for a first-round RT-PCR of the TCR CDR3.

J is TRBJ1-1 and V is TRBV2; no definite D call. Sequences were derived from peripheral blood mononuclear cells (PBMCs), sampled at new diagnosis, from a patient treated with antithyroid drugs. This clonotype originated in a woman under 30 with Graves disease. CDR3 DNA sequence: TGTGCCAGCAGTGGGTGGAGGGTCCCTGAAGCTTTCTTT. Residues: CASSGWRVPEAFF.